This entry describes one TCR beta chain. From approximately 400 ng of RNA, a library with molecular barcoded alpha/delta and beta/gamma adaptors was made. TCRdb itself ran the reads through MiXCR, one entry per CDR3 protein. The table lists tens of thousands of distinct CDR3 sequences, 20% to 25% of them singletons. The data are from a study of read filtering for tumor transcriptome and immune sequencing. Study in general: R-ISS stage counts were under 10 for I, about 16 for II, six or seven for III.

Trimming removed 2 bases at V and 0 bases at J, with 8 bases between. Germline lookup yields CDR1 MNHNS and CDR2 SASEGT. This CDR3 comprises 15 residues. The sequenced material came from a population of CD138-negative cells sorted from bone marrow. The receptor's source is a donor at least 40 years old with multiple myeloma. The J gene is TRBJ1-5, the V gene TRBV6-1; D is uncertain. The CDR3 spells CASSEPDYSNQPQHF. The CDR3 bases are TGTGCCAGCAGTGAACCGGATTATAGCAATCAGCCCCAGCATTTT.